A selection of T cell receptor beta chains follows, all from one sample in a study of CD8+CD57+ T cells in acquired aplastic anemia. One entry per CDR3 protein, called by TCRdb with MiXCR from the reads. This sample carries some 180,000 distinct CDR3 sequences, approximately 49% of them seen once, and the ten largest clones take under 3%. What was sequenced was sorted CD4+, CD8+, or CD8+CD57+ T cells (not recorded which) from PBMCs. The receptor source for this set is a human donor in good health. CDR3s include the opening cysteine and the closing phenylalanine or tryptophan. The order of the fields is clone size, D gene, J gene, V gene, CDR3 protein, CDR3 DNA. A D gene is named only where the DNA matches it firmly. Clone size is shown for a subset of rows, as once, few, many or a class of expanded clone.

many | TRBD2 | TRBJ2-7 | TRBV5-1 | CASSLLGRDYEQYF | TGCGCCAGCAGCTTGCTCGGGAGGGACTACGAGCAGTACTTC
NA | NA | TRBJ2-2 | TRBV24-1 | CATSDLVGSRSGELFF | TGTGCCACCAGTGATTTGGTCGGGAGTAGGTCCGGGGAGCTGTTTTTT
NA | TRBD1 | TRBJ1-2 | TRBV28 | CASSPTDRGPYGYTF | TGTGCCAGCAGTCCCACGGACAGGGGGCCTTATGGCTACACCTTC
many | NA | TRBJ2-2 | TRBV5-8 | CASSLPGRGNTGELFF | TGTGCCAGCAGCTTACCAGGCAGGGGGAACACCGGGGAGCTGTTTTTT
NA | NA | TRBJ1-2 | TRBV10-3 | CAISDAGVSYGYTF | TGTGCCATCAGTGATGCGGGGGTTAGCTATGGCTACACCTTC
few | NA | TRBJ1-6 | TRBV9 | CASSANNSPLHF | TGTGCCAGCAGCGCCAATAATTCACCCCTCCACTTT
once | TRBD2 | TRBJ2-2 | TRBV24-1 | CATSDLPTSGTGELFF | TGTGCCACCAGTGATTTGCCGACTAGCGGGACCGGGGAGCTGTTTTTT
NA | NA | TRBJ1-3 | TRBV11-1 | CASSVPAGNTIYF | TGTGCCAGCAGCGTACCGGCTGGAAACACCATATATTTT
NA | NA | TRBJ1-5 | TRBV10-3 | CAISESVGQSNQPQHF | TGTGCCATCAGTGAGTCAGTAGGGCAGAGCAATCAGCCCCAGCATTTT
NA | NA | TRBJ2-7 | TRBV7-2 | CASSLMAGEQYF | TGTGCCAGCAGCTTGATGGCCGGCGAGCAGTACTTC
NA | NA | TRBJ1-1 | TRBV20-1 | CSARTMHTEAFF | TGCAGTGCTAGGACGATGCACACTGAAGCTTTCTTT
many | NA | TRBJ2-7 | TRBV18 | CASSPKGQAYEQYF | TGTGCCAGCTCACCCAAGGGGCAGGCCTACGAGCAGTACTTC
NA | NA | TRBJ1-4 | TRBV29-1 | CSAGAASEKLFF | TGCAGCGCCGGCGCGGCGAGTGAAAAACTGTTTTTT
NA | TRBD1 | TRBJ2-4 | TRBV29-1 | CSVSAGGDIQYF | TGCAGCGTGTCCGCAGGGGGTGACATTCAGTACTTC
many | TRBD2 | TRBJ2-4 | TRBV19 | CASSIGTSGSYF | TGTGCCAGTAGTATAGGGACTAGCGGGAGTTACTTC
NA | TRBD1 | TRBJ1-2 | TRBV3-1 | CASSPGDRYGYTF | TGTGCCAGCAGTCCCGGGGACAGATACGGCTACACCTTC
many | TRBD2 | TRBJ2-1 | TRBV2 | CASSALGLAGGPSSYNEQFF | TGTGCCAGCAGTGCCCTGGGACTAGCGGGAGGCCCTAGCTCCTACAATGAGCAGTTCTTC
NA | TRBD1 | TRBJ2-2 | TRBV6-5 | CASSYLDRANTGELFF | TGTGCCAGCAGTTACTTGGACAGGGCGAACACCGGGGAGCTGTTTTTT
NA | NA | TRBJ2-7 | TRBV20-1 | CSARRLGGDEQYF | TGCAGTGCTCGCCGGCTCGGAGGAGACGAGCAGTACTTC
NA | NA | TRBJ2-3 | TRBV6-1 | CASSRRGGLGTDTQYF | TGTGCCAGCAGTCGAAGAGGGGGGTTAGGCACAGATACGCAGTATTTT
many | TRBD1 | TRBJ1-5 | TRBV20-1 | CSARAGGRGNQPQHF | TGCAGTGCTAGAGCAGGGGGCAGGGGCAATCAGCCCCAGCATTTT
NA | NA | TRBJ1-5 | TRBV2 | CASTVQSNQPQHF | TGTGCCAGCACCGTACAGAGCAATCAGCCCCAGCATTTT
NA | TRBD2 | TRBJ2-2 | TRBV28 | CASLRLAQTGELFF | TGTGCCAGCTTACGACTAGCACAGACCGGGGAGCTGTTTTTT
NA | TRBD1 | TRBJ2-2 | TRBV6-4 | CASSDSQGDTGELFF | TGTGCCAGCAGTGACTCACAGGGGGACACCGGGGAGCTGTTTTTT
many | NA | TRBJ2-7 | TRBV20-1 | CSASVQGIHEQYF | TGCAGTGCCAGCGTCCAGGGAATCCACGAGCAGTACTTC
NA | TRBD1 | TRBJ1-5 | TRBV15 | CATSSEDRGGNQPQHF | TGTGCCACCAGCAGCGAAGACAGGGGAGGCAATCAGCCCCAGCATTTT
few | NA | TRBJ2-1 | TRBV10-2 | CASQPLRGNEQFF | TGCGCCAGCCAACCTTTAAGGGGAAATGAGCAGTTCTTC
NA | TRBD2 | TRBJ2-3 | TRBV12-3/TRBV12-4 | CASSYRTSGSDTQYF | TGTGCCAGCAGTTACCGGACTAGCGGTTCAGATACGCAGTATTTT
NA | NA | TRBJ2-5 | TRBV10-3 | CAIGFPADTKETQYF | TGTGCCATCGGGTTCCCCGCCGACACAAAAGAGACCCAGTACTTC
NA | NA | TRBJ2-1 | TRBV19 | CASSYTGLNEQFF | TGTGCCAGTAGTTACACAGGGCTGAATGAGCAGTTCTTC
many | TRBD1 | TRBJ1-2 | TRBV6-5 | CASSTGTVLNLGYTF | TGTGCCAGCAGTACTGGGACAGTCTTGAACTTGGGCTACACCTTC
many | NA | TRBJ1-4 | TRBV20-1 | CSAREPRGVLNEKLFF | TGCAGTGCTAGAGAACCACGGGGGGTACTTAATGAAAAACTGTTTTTT
once | TRBD1 | TRBJ2-7 | TRBV19 | CASSIGQGAWEQYF | TGTGCCAGTAGTATCGGTCAGGGGGCCTGGGAGCAGTACTTC
many | TRBD2 | TRBJ2-3 | TRBV29-1 | CSVDSSGFTDTQYF | TGCAGCGTTGATTCTAGCGGATTCACAGATACGCAGTATTTT
NA | NA | TRBJ2-7 | TRBV2 | CASGTGTPSYEQYF | TGTGCCAGCGGAACCGGGACACCTTCCTACGAGCAGTACTTC
few | NA | TRBJ2-2 | TRBV3-1 | CASSPGVPGELFF | TGTGCCAGCAGCCCAGGGGTCCCCGGGGAGCTGTTTTTT
NA | NA | TRBJ2-3 | TRBV2 | CASSAFLSDTQYF | TGTGCCAGCAGTGCTTTCTTGTCTGATACGCAGTATTTT
NA | TRBD1 | TRBJ1-2 | TRBV20-1 | CSAREGGRNYGYTF | TGCAGTGCTAGAGAAGGGGGCCGTAACTATGGCTACACCTTC
NA | TRBD1 | TRBJ2-6 | TRBV11-2 | CASSLGGTGHPNVLTF | TGTGCCAGCAGCTTAGGAGGGACAGGGCATCCCAACGTCCTGACTTTC
few | TRBD2 | TRBJ2-3 | TRBV3-1 | CASSQVSLAGAADTQYF | TGTGCCAGCAGCCAAGTAAGTCTAGCGGGAGCCGCAGATACGCAGTATTTT
NA | NA | TRBJ2-5 | TRBV7-9 | CASSLGLAKTQETQYF | TGTGCCAGCAGCTTAGGTCTAGCGAAGACCCAAGAGACCCAGTACTTC
NA | NA | TRBJ1-1 | TRBV7-9 | CASSFMGEAFF | TGTGCCAGCAGCTTTATGGGTGAAGCTTTCTTT